This T cell receptor beta chain is from a study of blood T cells in healthy people across ages. Study-wide findings and caveats: Naive T cell percentage showed a strong correlation with TCR beta diversity.

For this clonotype: The antigen is not known.

A J-beta primer mix and a sample-barcoded 5' primer were used in a second PCR of about 7 to 12 cycles. In TCRdb, the 5' RACE reads were re-called with MiXCR into one record per CDR3 protein. The sample carries about 620,000 distinct CDR3 sequences, over 40% recorded once. With 4 bases removed from V and 6 bases from J, the gap between germline ends came to 19 bases. Germline V CDR1 and CDR2: MNHNS, SASEGT. The CDR3 contains 16 residues. The genes are TRBV6-1 and TRBJ2-1; the D gene is possibly TRBD1 (6 bases). This TCR came from a woman older than 75 in good health. The specimen was blood. This chain's CDR3 is CASSGGQRIYANEQFF. In DNA, the CDR3 is TGTGCCAGCAGTGGTGGACAGAGGATTTATGCCAATGAGCAGTTCTTC.